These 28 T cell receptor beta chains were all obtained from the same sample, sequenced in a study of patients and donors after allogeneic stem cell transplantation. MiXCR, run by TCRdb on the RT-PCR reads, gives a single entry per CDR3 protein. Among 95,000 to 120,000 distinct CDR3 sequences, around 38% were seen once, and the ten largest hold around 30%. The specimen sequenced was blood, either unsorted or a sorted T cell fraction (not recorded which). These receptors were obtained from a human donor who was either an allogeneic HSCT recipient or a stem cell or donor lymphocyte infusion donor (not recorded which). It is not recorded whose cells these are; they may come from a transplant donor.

The CDR3 region has the DNA TGTGCCAGCAGCCAAGAGGTACTAGCGGGAGGGCCCGGGTTCTTC. It is translated as CASSQEVLAGGPGFF. The chain has TRBV4-2 and TRBJ2-1; 13 bases align to TRBD2. V trimming: 0 bases; J trimming: 15 bases; junction bases outside the gene matches: 8. Per germline, CDR1 LGHNA and CDR2 YNFKEQ. CDR3 length: 15 amino acids.

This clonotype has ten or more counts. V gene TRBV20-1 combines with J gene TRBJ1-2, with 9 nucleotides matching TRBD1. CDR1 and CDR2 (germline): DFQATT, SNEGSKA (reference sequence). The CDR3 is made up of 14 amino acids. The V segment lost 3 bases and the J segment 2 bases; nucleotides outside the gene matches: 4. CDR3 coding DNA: TGCAGTGCTAGGGGGACAGGGCTCAACTATGGCTACACCTTC. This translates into CSARGTGLNYGYTF.

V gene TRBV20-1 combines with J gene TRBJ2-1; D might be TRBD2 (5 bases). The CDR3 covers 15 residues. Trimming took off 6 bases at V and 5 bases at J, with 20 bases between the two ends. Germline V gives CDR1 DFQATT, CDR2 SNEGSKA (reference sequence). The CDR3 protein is CSAGVGSVRDNEQFF. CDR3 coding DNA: TGCAGTGCCGGGGTTGGGTCGGTCCGCGACAATGAGCAGTTCTTC.

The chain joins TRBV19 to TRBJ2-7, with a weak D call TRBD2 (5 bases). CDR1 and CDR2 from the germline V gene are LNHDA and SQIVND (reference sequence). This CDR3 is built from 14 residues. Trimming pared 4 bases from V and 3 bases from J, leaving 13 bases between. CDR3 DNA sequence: TGTGCCAGTAGTACCCCGGGAAGACACTACGAGCAGTACTTC. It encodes CASSTPGRHYEQYF.

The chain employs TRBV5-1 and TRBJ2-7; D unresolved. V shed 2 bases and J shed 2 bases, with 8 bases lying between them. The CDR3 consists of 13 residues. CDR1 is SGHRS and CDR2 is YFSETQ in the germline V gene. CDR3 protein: CASSFDNTYEQYF. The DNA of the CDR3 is TGCGCCAGCAGCTTTGACAACACCTACGAGCAGTACTTC.

CDR3 protein: CASSFVDRYNQPQHF. CDR3 bases: TGTGCCAGCAGTTTTGTCGACAGATACAATCAGCCCCAGCATTTT. The V call is TRBV28, the J call TRBJ1-5; a weak D match, TRBD1 (5 bases). Germline CDR1 and CDR2: MDHEN and SYDVKM. The CDR3 totals 15 residues. Trimming left V 3 bases short and J 3 bases short, with 12 bases between.

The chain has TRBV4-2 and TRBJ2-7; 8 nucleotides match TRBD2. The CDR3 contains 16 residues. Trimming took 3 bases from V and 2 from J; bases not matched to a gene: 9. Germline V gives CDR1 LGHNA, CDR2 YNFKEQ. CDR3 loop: CASSHHTSGTAYEQYF. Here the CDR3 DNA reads TGTGCCAGCAGCCACCACACTAGCGGCACAGCCTACGAGCAGTACTTC.

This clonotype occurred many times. CDR3 coding DNA: TGCGCCAGCAGCAAAACCAACAGTAACAATCAGCCCCAGCATTTT. Its translation is CASSKTNSNNQPQHF. The rearrangement uses TRBV5-1 and TRBJ1-5; D is undetermined. Per germline, CDR1 SGHRS and CDR2 YFSETQ. The length of the CDR3 is 15 residues. V lost 4 bases and J lost 3, with 14 bases in between. The variable domain in full, completed from reference TRBV5-1 and TRBJ1-5, reads KAGVTQTPRYLIKTRGQQVTLSCSPISGHRSVSWYQQTPGQGLQFLFEYFSETQRNKGNFPGRFSGRQFSNSRSEMNVSTLELGDSALYLCASSKTNSNNQPQHFGDGTRLSIL.

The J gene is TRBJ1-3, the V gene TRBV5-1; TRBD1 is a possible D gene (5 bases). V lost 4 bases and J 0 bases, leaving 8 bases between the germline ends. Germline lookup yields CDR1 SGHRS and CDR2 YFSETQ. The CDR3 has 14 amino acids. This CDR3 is CASSAGHSGNTIYF. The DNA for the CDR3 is TGCGCCAGCAGCGCAGGACACTCTGGAAACACCATATATTTT.

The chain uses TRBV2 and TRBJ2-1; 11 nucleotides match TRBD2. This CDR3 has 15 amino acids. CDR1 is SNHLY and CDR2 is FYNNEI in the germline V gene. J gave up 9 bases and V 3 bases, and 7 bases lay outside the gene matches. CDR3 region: CASSDGSGRAFEQFF. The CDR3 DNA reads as TGTGCCAGCAGTGATGGTAGCGGGAGGGCCTTTGAGCAGTTCTTC. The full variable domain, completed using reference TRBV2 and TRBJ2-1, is EPEVTQTPSHQVTQMGQEVILRCVPISNHLYFYWYRQILGQKVEFLVSFYNNEISEKSEIFDDQFSVERPDGSNFTLKIRSTKLEDSAMYFCASSDGSGRAFEQFFGPGTRLTVL.

This chain's CDR3 is CSVGTSLYEQYF. The CDR3 nucleotides read TGCAGCGTTGGGACTAGCCTCTACGAGCAGTACTTC. The chain links TRBV29-1 to TRBJ2-7, with 8 bases identical to TRBD2. In germline, CDR1 is SQVTM, CDR2 ANQGSEA. V lost 4 bases to trimming and J lost 3 bases; unmatched junction nucleotides: 2. This CDR3 region has 12 residues.

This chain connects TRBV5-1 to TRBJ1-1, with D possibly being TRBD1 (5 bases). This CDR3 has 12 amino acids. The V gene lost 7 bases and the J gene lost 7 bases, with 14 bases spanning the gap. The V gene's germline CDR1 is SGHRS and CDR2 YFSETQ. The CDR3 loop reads CASRPFQGEAFF. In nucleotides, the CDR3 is TGCGCCAGCCGCCCCTTCCAGGGTGAAGCTTTCTTT.

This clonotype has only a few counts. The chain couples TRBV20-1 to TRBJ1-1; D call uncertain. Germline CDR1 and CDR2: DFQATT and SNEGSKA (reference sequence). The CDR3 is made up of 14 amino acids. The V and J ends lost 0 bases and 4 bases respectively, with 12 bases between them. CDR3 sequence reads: CSARDRVMSTEAFF. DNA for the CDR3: TGCAGTGCTAGAGATCGGGTGATGAGCACTGAAGCTTTCTTT.

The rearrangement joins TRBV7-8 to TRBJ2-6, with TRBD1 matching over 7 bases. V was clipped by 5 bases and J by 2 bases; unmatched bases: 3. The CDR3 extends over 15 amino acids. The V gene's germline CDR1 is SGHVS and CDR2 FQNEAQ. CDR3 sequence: CASSADRAGANVLTF. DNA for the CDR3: TGTGCCAGCAGCGCAGACAGGGCTGGGGCCAACGTCCTGACTTTC.

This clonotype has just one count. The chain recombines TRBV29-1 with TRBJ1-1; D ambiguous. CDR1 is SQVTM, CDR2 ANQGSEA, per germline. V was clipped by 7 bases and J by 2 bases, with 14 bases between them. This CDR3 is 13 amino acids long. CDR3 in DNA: TGCAGCGAATGGACCCTAAACAACACTGAAGCTTTCTTT. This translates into CSEWTLNNTEAFF.

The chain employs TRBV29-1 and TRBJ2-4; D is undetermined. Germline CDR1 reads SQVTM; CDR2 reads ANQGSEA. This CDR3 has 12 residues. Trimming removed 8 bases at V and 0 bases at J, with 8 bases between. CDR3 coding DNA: TGCAGCTTCACAGTAGCCAAAAACATTCAGTACTTC. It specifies CSFTVAKNIQYF.

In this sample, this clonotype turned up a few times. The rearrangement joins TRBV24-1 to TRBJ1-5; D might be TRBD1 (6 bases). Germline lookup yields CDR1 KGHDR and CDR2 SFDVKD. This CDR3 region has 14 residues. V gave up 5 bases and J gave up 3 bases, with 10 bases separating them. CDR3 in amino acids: CATSGRDINQPQHF. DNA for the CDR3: TGTGCCACCAGTGGGAGGGACATCAATCAGCCCCAGCATTTT.

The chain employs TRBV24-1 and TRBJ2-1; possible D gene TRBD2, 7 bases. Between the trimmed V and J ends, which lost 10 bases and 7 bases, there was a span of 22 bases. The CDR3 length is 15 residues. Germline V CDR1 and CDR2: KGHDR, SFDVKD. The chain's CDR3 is CATSLGASGTNEQFF. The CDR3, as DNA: TGTGCCACATCTCTGGGGGCTAGCGGAACAAATGAGCAGTTCTTC.

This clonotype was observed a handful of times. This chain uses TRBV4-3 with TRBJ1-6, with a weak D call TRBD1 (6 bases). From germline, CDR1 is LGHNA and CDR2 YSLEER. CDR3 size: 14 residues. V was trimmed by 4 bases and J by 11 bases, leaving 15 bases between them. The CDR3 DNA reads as TGCGCCAGCAGCCGGATTCGGGGGCTACCACCCCTCCACTTT. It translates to CASSRIRGLPPLHF.

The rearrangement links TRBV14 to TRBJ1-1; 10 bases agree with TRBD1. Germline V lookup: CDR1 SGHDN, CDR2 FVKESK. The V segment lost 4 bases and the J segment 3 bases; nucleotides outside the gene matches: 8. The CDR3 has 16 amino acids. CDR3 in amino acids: CASSPRDRGRYTEAFF. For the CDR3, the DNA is TGTGCCAGCAGCCCCCGGGACAGGGGCCGGTACACTGAAGCTTTCTTT.

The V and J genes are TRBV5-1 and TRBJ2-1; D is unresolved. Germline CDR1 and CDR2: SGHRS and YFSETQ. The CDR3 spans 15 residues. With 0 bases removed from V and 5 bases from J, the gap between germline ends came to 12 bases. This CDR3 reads CASSLEGSLNNEQFF. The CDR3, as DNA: TGCGCCAGCAGCTTGGAAGGTAGCCTCAACAATGAGCAGTTCTTC.

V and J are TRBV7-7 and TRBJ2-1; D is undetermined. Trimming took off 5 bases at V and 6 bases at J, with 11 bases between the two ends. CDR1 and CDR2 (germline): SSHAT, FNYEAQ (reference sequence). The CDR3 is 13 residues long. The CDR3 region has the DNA TGTGCCAGCAGCCGGACCCCGACCAATGAGCAGTTCTTC. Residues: CASSRTPTNEQFF.

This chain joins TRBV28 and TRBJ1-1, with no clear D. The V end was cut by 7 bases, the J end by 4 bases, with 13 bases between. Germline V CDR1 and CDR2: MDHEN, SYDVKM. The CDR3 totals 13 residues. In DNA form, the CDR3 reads TGTGCCAGCATTAAAAACCCGCTCACTGAAGCTTTCTTT. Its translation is CASIKNPLTEAFF.

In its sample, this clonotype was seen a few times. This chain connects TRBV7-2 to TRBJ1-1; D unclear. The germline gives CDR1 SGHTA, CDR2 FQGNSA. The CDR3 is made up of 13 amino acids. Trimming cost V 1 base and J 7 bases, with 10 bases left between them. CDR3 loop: CASSLVRVNEAFF. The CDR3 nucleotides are TGTGCCAGCAGCTTAGTTAGGGTTAATGAAGCTTTCTTT.

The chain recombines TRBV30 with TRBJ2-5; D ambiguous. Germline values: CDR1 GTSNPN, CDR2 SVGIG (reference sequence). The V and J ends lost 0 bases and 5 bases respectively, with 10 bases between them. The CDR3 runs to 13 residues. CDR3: CAWSVFSAETQYF. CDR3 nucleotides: TGTGCCTGGAGTGTGTTTAGTGCGGAGACCCAGTACTTC.

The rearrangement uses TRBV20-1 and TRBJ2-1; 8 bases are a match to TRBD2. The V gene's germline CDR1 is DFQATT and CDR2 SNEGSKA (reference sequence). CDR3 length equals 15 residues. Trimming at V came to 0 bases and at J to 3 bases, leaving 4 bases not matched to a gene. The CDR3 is CSARDRTSNYNEQFF. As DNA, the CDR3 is TGCAGTGCTAGAGATCGGACTAGCAACTACAATGAGCAGTTCTTC.

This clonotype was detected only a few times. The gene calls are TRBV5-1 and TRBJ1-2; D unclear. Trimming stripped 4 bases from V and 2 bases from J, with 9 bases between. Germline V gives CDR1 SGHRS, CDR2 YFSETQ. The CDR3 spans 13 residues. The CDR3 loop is CASSPTANYGYTF. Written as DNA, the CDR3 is TGCGCCAGCAGCCCAACAGCAAACTATGGCTACACCTTC.

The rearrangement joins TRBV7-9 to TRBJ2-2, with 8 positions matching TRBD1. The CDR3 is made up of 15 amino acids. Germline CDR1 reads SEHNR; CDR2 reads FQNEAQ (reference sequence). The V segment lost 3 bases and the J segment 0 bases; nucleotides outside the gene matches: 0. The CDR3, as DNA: TGTGCCAGCAGCTTGGACAGGGCGAACACCGGGGAGCTGTTTTTT. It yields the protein CASSLDRANTGELFF. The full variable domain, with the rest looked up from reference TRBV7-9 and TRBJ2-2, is DTGVSQNPRHKITKRGQNVTFRCDPISEHNRLYWYRQTLGQGPEFLTYFQNEAQLEKSRLLSDRFSAERPKGSFSTLEIQRTEQGDSAMYLCASSLDRANTGELFFGEGSRLTVL.